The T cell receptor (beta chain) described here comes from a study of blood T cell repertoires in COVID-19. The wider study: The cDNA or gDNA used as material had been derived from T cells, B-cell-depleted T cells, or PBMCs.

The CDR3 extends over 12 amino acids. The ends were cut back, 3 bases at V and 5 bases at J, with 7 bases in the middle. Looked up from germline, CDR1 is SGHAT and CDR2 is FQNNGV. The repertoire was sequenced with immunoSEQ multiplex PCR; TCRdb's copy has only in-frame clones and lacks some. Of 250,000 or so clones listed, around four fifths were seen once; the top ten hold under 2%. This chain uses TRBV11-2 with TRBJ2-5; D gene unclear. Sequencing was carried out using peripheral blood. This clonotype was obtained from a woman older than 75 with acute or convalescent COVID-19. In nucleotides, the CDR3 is TGTGCCAGCAGCTTCCTCCGGGAGACCCAGTACTTC. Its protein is CASSFLRETQYF.